This entry is about one T cell receptor beta chain. Its specificity is not known. These data are taken from a study of T cell responses to AZD1222 COVID-19 vaccine. TCRdb's copy holds only in-frame clones and misses some; the assay was immunoSEQ multiplex PCR. The table shows over 50,000 clones, with approximately 85% occurring only once. Notes on the study in general: Elevations in Spike-specific TCR breadth and depth followed administration of two AZD1222 doses. At study baseline, merely a handful of AZD1222 recipients were seropositive.

Germline V lookup: CDR1 GTSNPN, CDR2 SVGIG (reference sequence). The CDR3 runs 15 residues. V dropped 0 bases and J dropped 0 bases, with 11 bases sitting between them. The source was peripheral blood, collected 28 days after the second AZD1222 dose. The chain links TRBV30 to TRBJ1-1, with TRBD1 as a possible D gene (5 bases). The receptor was derived from an adult who received the AZD1222 COVID-19 vaccine. The CDR3 coding sequence is TGTGCCTGGAGTGTTTTCAGGGATTTGAACACTGAAGCTTTCTTT. It encodes CAWSVFRDLNTEAFF.